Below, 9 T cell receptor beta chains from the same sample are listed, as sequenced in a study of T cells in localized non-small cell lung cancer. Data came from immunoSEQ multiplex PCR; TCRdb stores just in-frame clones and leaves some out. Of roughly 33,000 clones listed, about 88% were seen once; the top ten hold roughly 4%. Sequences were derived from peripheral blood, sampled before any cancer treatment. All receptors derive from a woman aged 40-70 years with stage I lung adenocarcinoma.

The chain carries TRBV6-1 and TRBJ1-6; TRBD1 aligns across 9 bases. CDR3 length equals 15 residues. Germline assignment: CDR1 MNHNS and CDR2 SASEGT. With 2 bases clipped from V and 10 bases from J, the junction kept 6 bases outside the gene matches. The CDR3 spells CASSESGQGTSPLHF. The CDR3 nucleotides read TGTGCCAGCAGTGAAAGCGGACAGGGGACGTCACCCCTCCACTTT.

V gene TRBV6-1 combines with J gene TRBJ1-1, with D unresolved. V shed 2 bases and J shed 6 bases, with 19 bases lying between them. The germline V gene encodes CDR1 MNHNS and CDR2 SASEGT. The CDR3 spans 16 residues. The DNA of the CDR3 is TGTGCCAGCAGTGAACTTCCGGGCGCGAGGACTTCTGAAGCTTTCTTT. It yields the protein CASSELPGARTSEAFF.

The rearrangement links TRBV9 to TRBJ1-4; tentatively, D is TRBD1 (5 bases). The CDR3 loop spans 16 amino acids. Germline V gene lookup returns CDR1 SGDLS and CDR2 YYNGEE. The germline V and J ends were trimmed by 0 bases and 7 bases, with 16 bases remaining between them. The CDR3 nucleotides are TGTGCCAGCAGCGTAGGGATCGGGGCAGAAGTTGAAAAACTGTTTTTT. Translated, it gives CASSVGIGAEVEKLFF.

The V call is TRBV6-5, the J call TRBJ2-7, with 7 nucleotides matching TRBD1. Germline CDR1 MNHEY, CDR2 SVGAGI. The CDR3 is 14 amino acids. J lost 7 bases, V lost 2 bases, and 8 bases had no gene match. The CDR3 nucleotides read TGTGCCAGCAGTTACGGGGGTTCAGGGGGAGAGCAGTACTTC. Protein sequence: CASSYGGSGGEQYF.

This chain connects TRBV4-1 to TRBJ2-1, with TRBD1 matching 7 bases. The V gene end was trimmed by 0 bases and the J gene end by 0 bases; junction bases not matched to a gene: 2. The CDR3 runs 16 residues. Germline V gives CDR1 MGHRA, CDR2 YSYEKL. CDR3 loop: CASSQETGLSYNEQFF. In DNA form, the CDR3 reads TGCGCCAGCAGCCAAGAGACAGGGCTCTCCTACAATGAGCAGTTCTTC.

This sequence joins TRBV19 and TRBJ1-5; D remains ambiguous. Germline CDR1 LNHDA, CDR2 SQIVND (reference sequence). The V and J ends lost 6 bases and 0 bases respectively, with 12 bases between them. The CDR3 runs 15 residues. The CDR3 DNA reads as TGTGCCAGTAGGGACTTTCTCTATAGCAATCAGCCCCAGCATTTT. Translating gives CASRDFLYSNQPQHF.

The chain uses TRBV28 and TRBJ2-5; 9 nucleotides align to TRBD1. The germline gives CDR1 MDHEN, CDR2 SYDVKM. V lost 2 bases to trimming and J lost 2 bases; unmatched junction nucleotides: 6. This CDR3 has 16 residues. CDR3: CASSLNPGQGQETQYF. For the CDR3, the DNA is TGTGCCAGCAGTTTAAACCCGGGACAGGGACAAGAGACCCAGTACTTC.

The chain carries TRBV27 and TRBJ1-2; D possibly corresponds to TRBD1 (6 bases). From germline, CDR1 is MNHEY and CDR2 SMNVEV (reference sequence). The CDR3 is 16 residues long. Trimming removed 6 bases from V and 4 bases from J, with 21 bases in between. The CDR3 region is CASSQSLFGTTYGYTF. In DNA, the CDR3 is TGTGCCAGCAGCCAAAGCCTTTTCGGGACAACCTATGGCTACACCTTC.

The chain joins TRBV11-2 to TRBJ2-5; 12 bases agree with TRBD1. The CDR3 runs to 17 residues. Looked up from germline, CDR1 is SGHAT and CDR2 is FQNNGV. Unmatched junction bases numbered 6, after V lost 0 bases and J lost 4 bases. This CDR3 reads CASSLDPGTGGRETQYF. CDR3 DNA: TGTGCCAGCAGCTTAGACCCCGGGACAGGGGGCAGAGAGACCCAGTACTTC. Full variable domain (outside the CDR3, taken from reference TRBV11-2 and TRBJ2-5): EAGVAQSPRYKIIEKRQSVAFWCNPISGHATLYWYQQILGQGPKLLIQFQNNGVVDDSQLPKDRFSAERLKGVDSTLKIQPAKLEDSAVYLCASSLDPGTGGRETQYFGPGTRLLVL.